The clone carrying this T cell receptor beta chain is a singleton in its sample. This sample is drawn from a study of blood T cell repertoires in COVID-19. The CDR3 is made up of 16 amino acids. V shed 4 bases and J 9 bases; nucleotides not matched to a gene: 14. CDR1 SGHKS and CDR2 YYEKEE come from the germline V gene (reference sequence). Methods used by the authors: Amplified reference gene primers provided the basis for estimating nucleated cell counts. Only in-frame clones appear in the TCRdb table, and some are missing; sequencing was by immunoSEQ multiplex PCR. That table furnishes V, J and clone size, whereas the DNA furnished D and trimming. The data contain 170,000 or so clones, approximately 86% of them singletons.

The rearrangement uses TRBV5-5 and TRBJ2-1; TRBD1 matches at 9 bases. Material for sequencing was peripheral blood. This sequence was found in a middle-aged man with active or convalescent COVID-19. The CDR3 protein is CASSPSPGQGGGEQFF. The CDR3 bases are TGTGCCAGCAGCCCCTCCCCGGGACAGGGAGGCGGTGAGCAGTTCTTC.